A single T cell receptor beta chain is shown here with its context. Its antigen is not identified. Germline V gene sequence: CDR1 WNHNN, CDR2 SYGVQD (reference sequence). The CDR3 loop spans 16 amino acids. The V end was cut by 5 bases, the J end by 0 bases, with 14 bases between. The sample belongs to a study of vaccination effects on CD4 cells after COVID-19. Notes on the study in general: Infection-derived and vaccine-derived clones contracted markedly late after vaccination.

Assay used: immunoSEQ multiplex PCR; TCRdb lists only in-frame clones, some missing. The sample records some 31,000 clones, approximately 70% being singletons. Scientists isolated CD4+ T cells after a roughly 10-day culture period ended. The sequenced sample was CD4+ T cells from PBMCs cultured without peptide, obtained before COVID-19 vaccination. The TCR sequence derives from a human donor who received a COVID-19 vaccine. The chain links TRBV10-1 to TRBJ2-1, with D possibly TRBD2 on 5 matching bases. The CDR3 region is CASSSGSGSSYNEQFF. The CDR3 DNA is TGCGCCAGCAGTTCGGGCTCGGGAAGCTCCTACAATGAGCAGTTCTTC.